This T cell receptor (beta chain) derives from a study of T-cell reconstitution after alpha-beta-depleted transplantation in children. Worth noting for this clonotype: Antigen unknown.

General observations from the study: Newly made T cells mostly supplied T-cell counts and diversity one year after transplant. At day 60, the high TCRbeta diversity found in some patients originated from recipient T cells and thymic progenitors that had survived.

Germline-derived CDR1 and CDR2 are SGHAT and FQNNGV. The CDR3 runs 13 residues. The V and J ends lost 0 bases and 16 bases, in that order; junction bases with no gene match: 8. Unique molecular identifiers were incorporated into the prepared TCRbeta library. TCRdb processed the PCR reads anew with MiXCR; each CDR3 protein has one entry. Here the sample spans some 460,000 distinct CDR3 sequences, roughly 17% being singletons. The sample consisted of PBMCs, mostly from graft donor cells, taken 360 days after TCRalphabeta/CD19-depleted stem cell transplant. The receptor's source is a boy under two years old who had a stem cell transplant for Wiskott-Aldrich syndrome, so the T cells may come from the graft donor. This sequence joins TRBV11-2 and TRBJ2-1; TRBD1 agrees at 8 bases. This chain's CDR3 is CASSLEVGQGGFF. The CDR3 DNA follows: TGTGCCAGCAGCTTAGAAGTTGGACAGGGCGGCTTCTTC.